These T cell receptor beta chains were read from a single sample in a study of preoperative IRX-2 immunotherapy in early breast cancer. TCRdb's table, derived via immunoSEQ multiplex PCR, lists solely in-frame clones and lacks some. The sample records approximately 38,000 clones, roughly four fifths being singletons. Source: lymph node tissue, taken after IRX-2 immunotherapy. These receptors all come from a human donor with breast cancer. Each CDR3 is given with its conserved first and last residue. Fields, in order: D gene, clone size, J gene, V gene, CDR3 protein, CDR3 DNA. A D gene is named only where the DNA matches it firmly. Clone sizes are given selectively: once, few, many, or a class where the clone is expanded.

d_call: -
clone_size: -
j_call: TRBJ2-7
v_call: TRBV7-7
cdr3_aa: CASSLAQKGPYEQYF
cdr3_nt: TGTGCCAGCAGCTTAGCGCAGAAAGGGCCGTACGAGCAGTACTTC

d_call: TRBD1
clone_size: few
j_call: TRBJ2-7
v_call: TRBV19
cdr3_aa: CASSIEHGTASYEQYF
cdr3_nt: TGTGCCAGTAGTATAGAACACGGGACAGCCTCCTACGAGCAGTACTTC

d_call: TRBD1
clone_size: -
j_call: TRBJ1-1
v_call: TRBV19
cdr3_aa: CASMPRRDSLNTEAFF
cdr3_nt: TGTGCCAGTATGCCCCGTAGGGACAGCTTGAACACTGAAGCTTTCTTT

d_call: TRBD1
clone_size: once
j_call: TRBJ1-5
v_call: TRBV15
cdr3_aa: CATSTMDRAHQPQHF
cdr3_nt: TGTGCCACCAGCACTATGGACAGGGCCCATCAGCCCCAGCATTTT

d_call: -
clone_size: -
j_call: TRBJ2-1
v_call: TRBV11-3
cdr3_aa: CASSLIRTSNNEQFF
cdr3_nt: TGTGCCAGCAGCTTAATTAGAACGTCGAACAATGAGCAGTTCTTC

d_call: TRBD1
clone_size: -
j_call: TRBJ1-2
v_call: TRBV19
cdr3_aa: CASSATQDRGIYGYTF
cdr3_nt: TGTGCCAGTAGTGCCACCCAGGACAGGGGTATCTATGGCTACACCTTC

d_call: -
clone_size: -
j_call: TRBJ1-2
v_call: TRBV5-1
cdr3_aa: CASSLELRRNYGYTF
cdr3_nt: TGCGCCAGCAGCTTGGAGCTCAGGAGGAACTATGGCTACACCTTC

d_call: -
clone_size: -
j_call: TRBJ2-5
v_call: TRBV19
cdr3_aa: CASSMPGSTTQYF
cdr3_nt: TGTGCCAGTAGTATGCCAGGGTCAACAACCCAGTACTTC

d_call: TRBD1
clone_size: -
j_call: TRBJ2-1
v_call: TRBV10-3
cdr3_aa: CAISEQGAYNEQFF
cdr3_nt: TGTGCCATCAGTGAGCAGGGGGCCTACAATGAGCAGTTCTTC

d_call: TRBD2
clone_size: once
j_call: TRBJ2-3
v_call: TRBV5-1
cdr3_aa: CASSQTSGGFTDTQYF
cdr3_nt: TGCGCCAGCAGCCAAACTAGCGGGGGGTTCACAGATACGCAGTATTTT

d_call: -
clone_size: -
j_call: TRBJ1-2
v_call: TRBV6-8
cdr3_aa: CASEKNDAEGYTF
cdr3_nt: TGTGCCAGTGAAAAAAACGACGCTGAAGGCTACACCTTC

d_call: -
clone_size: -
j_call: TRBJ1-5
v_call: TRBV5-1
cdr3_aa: CASSLAPDLSNQPQHF
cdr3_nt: TGCGCCAGCAGCTTGGCCCCGGACCTTAGCAATCAGCCCCAGCATTTT

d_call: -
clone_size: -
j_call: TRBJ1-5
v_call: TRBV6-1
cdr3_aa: CASSEAAYNQPQHF
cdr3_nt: TGTGCCAGCAGTGAAGCGGCGTACAATCAGCCCCAGCATTTT

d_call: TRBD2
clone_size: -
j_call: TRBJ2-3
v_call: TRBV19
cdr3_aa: CASSRRTSGGTTSTDTQYF
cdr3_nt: TGTGCCAGTAGTAGACGGACTAGCGGGGGGACAACTAGCACAGATACGCAGTATTTT

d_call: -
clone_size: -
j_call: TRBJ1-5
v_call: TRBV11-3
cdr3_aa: CASSWGRVRNQPQHF
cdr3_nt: TGTGCCAGCAGCTGGGGGAGAGTGAGGAATCAGCCCCAGCATTTT

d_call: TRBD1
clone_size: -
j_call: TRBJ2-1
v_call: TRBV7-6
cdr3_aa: CASASTPGGKSNEQFF
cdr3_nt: TGTGCCAGCGCTTCAACACCAGGGGGCAAGAGCAATGAGCAGTTCTTC

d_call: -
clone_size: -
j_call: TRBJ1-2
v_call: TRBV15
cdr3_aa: CATSTPVRGANYGYTF
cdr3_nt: TGTGCCACCAGCACTCCTGTTAGGGGGGCTAACTATGGCTACACCTTC

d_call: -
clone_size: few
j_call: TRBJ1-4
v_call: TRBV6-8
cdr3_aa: CASSGPPNEKLFF
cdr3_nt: TGTGCCAGCAGCGGGCCCCCTAATGAAAAACTGTTTTTT

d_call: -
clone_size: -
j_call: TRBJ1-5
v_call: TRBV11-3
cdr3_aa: CASSATGGRESNQPQHF
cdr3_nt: TGTGCCAGCAGCGCGACAGGCGGGCGAGAAAGCAATCAGCCCCAGCATTTT

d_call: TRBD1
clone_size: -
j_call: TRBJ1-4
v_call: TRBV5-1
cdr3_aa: CASSLVQGRHEKLFF
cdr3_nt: TGCGCCAGCAGCTTGGTACAGGGGCGACATGAAAAACTGTTTTTT

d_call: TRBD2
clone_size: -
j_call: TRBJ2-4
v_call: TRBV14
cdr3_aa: CASSQVRGGMDIQYF
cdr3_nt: TGTGCCAGCAGCCAAGTCCGGGGGGGGATGGACATTCAGTACTTC

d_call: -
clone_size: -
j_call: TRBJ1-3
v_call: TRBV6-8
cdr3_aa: CAISRGVSGNTIYF
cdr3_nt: TGTGCCATCAGCAGAGGAGTCTCTGGAAACACCATATATTTT

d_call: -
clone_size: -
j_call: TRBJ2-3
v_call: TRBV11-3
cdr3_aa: CASSASGGLQRDTQYF
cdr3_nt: TGTGCCAGCAGCGCCTCTGGGGGGCTTCAGCGAGATACGCAGTATTTT

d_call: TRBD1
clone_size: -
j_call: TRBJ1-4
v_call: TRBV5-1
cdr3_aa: CASSLVGQGEKLFF
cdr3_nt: TGCGCCAGCAGCTTGGTAGGACAGGGGGAAAAACTGTTTTTT

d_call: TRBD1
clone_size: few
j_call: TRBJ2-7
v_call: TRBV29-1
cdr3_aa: CSVMHGTGSYEQYF
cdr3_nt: TGCAGCGTTATGCACGGGACAGGCTCCTACGAGCAGTACTTC

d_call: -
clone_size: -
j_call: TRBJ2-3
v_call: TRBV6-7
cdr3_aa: CASSSTLVDTQYF
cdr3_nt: TGTGCCAGCAGTTCAACACTAGTAGATACGCAGTATTTT

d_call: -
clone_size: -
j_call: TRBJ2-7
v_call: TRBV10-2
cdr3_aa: CASSGDSYEQYF
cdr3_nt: TGCGCCAGCAGCGGAGACAGCTACGAGCAGTACTTC

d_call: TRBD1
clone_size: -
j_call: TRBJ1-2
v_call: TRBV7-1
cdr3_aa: CASSLPGQGNGYTF
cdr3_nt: TGTGCCAGCAGCTTACCGGGACAGGGTAATGGCTACACCTTC

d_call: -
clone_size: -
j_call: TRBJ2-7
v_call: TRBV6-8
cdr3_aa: CAARGRDCTYEQYF
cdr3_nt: TGTGCCGCCCGGGGCCGGGACTGCACCTACGAGCAGTACTTC

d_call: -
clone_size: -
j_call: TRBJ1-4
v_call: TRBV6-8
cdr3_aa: CASAPAATTDGEKLFF
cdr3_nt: TGTGCCAGCGCCCCCGCGGCGACCACGGATGGGGAAAAACTGTTTTTT

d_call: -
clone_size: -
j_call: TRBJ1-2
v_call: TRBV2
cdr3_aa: CASSPGPYGYTF
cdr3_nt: TGTGCCAGCAGTCCAGGGCCCTATGGCTACACCTTC

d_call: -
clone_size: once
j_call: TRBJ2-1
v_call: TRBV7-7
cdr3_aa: CASSLVASYNEQFF
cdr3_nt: TGTGCCAGCAGCTTAGTTGCCTCTTACAATGAGCAGTTCTTC

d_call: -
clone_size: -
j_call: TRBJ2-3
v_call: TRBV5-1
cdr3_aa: CASSLGGTSTDTQYF
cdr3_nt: TGCGCCAGCAGCTTGGGGGGTACTAGCACAGATACGCAGTATTTT

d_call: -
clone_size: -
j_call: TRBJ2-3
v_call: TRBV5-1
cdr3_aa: CASSLTSGRDTQYF
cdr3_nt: TGCGCCAGCAGCTTAACTAGTGGGAGAGATACGCAGTATTTT

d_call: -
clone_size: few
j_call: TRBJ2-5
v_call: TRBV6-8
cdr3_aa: CASSYRVETQYF
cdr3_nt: TGTGCCAGCAGTTATCGGGTTGAGACCCAGTACTTC

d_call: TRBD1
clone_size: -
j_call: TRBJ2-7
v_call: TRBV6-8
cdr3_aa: CASSFPPDRRNSYEQYF
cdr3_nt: TGTGCCAGCAGTTTTCCCCCGGACAGGCGAAACTCCTACGAGCAGTACTTC

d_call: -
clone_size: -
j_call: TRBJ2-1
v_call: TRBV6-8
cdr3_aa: CASGDSYRSYNEQFF
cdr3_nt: TGTGCCAGCGGGGATAGCTACCGCTCCTACAATGAGCAGTTCTTC